This T cell receptor (beta chain) is drawn from a study of T cell responses to AZD1222 COVID-19 vaccine. The assay was immunoSEQ multiplex PCR, and TCRdb's table has in-frame clones only and misses some. The sample yields 130,000 to 150,000 clones, 82% seen once. The CDR3 has 13 residues. V was trimmed by 1 base and J by 5 bases, leaving 9 bases between them. Germline-derived CDR1 and CDR2 are SGHDT and YYEEEE. Sequencing used peripheral blood, obtained on day 0 of MenACWY control vaccination. The receptor was isolated from an adult in good health. This chain links TRBV5-6 with TRBJ2-5, with TRBD1 as a possible D gene (5 bases). CDR3 coding DNA: TGTGCCAGCAGCTTGCCAGGGCCTGAGACCCAGTACTTC. It specifies CASSLPGPETQYF.